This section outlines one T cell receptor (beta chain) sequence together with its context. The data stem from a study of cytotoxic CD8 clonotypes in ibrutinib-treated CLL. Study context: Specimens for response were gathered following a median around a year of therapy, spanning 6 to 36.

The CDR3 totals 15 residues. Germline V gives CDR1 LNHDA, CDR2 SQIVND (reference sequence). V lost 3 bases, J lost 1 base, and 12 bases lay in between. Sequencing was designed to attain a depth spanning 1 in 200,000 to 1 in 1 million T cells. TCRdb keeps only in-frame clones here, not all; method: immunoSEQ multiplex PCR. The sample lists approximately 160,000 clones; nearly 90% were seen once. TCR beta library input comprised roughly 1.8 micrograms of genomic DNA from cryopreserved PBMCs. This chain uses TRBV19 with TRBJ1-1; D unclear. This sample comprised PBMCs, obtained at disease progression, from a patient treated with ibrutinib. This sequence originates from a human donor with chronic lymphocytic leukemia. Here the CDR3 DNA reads TGTGCCAGTAGTATCGTTTACAGTCAGAACACTGAAGCTTTCTTT. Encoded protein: CASSIVYSQNTEAFF.